This entry describes one TCR beta chain. The data were taken from a study of technical replicates of blood from several donors. Between the trimmed V and J ends, which lost 5 bases and 6 bases, there was a span of 17 bases. Germline-derived CDR1 and CDR2 are SEHNR and FQNEAQ (reference sequence). This CDR3 contains 15 residues. Assay: immunoSEQ multiplex PCR; the TCRdb copy retains only in-frame clones and omits some. Counted here are approximately 69,000 clones, over 75% occurring once; the ten biggest clones make up 4% to 5%. The sample consisted of PBMCs. The sequence was obtained from a human donor in good health. Some clones in this sample may be carry-over from other donors' samples. The J gene is TRBJ2-1, the V gene TRBV7-9; tentatively, D is TRBD1 (6 bases). This CDR3 reads CASSKGGSLGNEQFF. In nucleotides, the CDR3 is TGTGCCAGCAGCAAAGGGGGTTCCTTAGGCAATGAGCAGTTCTTC. Variable domain in full (rest from reference TRBV7-9 and TRBJ2-1): DTGVSQNPRHKITKRGQNVTFRCDPISEHNRLYWYRQTLGQGPEFLTYFQNEAQLEKSRLLSDRFSAERPKGSFSTLEIQRTEQGDSAMYLCASSKGGSLGNEQFFGPGTRLTVL.